Here is one T cell receptor (beta chain) with its context. Generated by immunoSEQ multiplex PCR, the TCRdb table keeps only in-frame clones and is missing some. There are about 1.1 million clones in the sample; 75% to 80% occur only once, and 0.5% to 0.6% lies in the top ten. This specimen comes from a study of shared clonotypes between healthy human individuals. Germline V gives CDR1 SGHRS, CDR2 YFSETQ. This CDR3 has 13 residues. With V trimmed by 3 bases and J by 5 bases, 0 bases remained unmatched. Sample: memory CD4+ T cells from PBMCs. Subset specified: CD45RA-negative fraction. This chain links TRBV5-1 with TRBJ2-1; 9 positions match TRBD2. The receptor was derived from a young man in good health. Some clones in this sample may be carry-over from other donors' samples. In DNA, the CDR3 is TGCGCCAGCAGCTGGACTAGCGACAATGAGCAGTTCTTC. Its protein is CASSWTSDNEQFF. The full variable domain, rest sourced from reference TRBV5-1 and TRBJ2-1, is KAGVTQTPRYLIKTRGQQVTLSCSPISGHRSVSWYQQTPGQGLQFLFEYFSETQRNKGNFPGRFSGRQFSNSRSEMNVSTLELGDSALYLCASSWTSDNEQFFGPGTRLTVL.